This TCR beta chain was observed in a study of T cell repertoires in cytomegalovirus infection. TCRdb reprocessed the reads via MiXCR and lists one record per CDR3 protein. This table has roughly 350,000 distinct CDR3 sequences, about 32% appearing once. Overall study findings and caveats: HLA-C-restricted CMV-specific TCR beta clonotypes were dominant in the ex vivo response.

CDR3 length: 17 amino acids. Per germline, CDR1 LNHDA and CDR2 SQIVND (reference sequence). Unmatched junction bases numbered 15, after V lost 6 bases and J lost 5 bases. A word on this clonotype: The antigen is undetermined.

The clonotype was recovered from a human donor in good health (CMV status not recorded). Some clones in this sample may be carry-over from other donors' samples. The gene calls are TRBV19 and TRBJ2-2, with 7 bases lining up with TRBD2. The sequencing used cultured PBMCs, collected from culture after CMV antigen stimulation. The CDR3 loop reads CASSRIGGNMQTGELFF. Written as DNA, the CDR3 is TGTGCCAGTAGCCGAATCGGGGGGAATATGCAGACCGGGGAGCTGTTTTTT. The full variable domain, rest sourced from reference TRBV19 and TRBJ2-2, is DGGITQSPKYLFRKEGQNVTLSCEQNLNHDAMYWYRQDPGQGLRLIYYSQIVNDFQKGDIAEGYSVSREKKESFPLTVTSAQKNPTAFYLCASSRIGGNMQTGELFFGEGSRLTVL.